Described below is a single T cell receptor (beta chain) sequence and its context. What it binds is unknown. Obtained from alopecia areata patients were lesional scalp punch biopsies along with peripheral blood. Investigators sorted PBMCs to obtain both CD4+ and CD8+ T cells. V trimming: 4 bases; J trimming: 1 base; junction bases outside the gene matches: 11. The length of the CDR3 is 17 residues. Germline V lookup: CDR1 SGHDN, CDR2 FVKESK. Reverse transcribed after extraction, RNA yielded cDNA as the sequencing template. Method: immunoSEQ multiplex PCR; TCRdb's copy keeps in-frame clones and lacks some. The table includes approximately 30,000 clones, around 62% detected once. The data are from a study of CD8+ T cells in alopecia areata. Points from the study as a whole: The study found TCR sharing across patients less clear than in mice, possibly for HLA reasons. Besides other cells, scalp samples also yield sequences of resident alphabeta T cells from normal skin.

This receptor was obtained from a human donor with alopecia areata. The rearrangement joins TRBV14 to TRBJ2-3, with 7 nucleotides matching TRBD1. Sequenced material: NKG2D-high CD8+ T cells sorted from blood. As DNA, the CDR3 is TGTGCCAGCAGCCCTCTCTCTCTCGGACAGGGCACAGATACGCAGTATTTT. This sequence encodes CASSPLSLGQGTDTQYF. Looking up the rest from reference TRBV14 and TRBJ2-3 gives the full variable domain: EAGVTQFPSHSVIEKGQTVTLRCDPISGHDNLYWYRRVMGKEIKFLLHFVKESKQDESGMPNNRFLAERTGGTYSTLKVQPAELEDSGVYFCASSPLSLGQGTDTQYFGPGTRLTVL.